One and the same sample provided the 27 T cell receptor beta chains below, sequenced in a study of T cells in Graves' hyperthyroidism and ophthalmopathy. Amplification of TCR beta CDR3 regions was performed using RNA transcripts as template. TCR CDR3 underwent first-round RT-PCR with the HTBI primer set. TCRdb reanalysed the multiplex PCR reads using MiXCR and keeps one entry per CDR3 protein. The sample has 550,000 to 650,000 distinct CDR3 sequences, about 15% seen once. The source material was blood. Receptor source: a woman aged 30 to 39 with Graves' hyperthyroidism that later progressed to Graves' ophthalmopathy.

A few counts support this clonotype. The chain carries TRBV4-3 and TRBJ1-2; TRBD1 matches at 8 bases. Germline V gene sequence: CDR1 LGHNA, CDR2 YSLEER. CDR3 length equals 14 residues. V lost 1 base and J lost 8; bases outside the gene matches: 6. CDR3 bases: TGCGCCAGCAGCCAAGTCCAGGGGGCCGGGGGCTACACCTTC. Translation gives CASSQVQGAGGYTF.

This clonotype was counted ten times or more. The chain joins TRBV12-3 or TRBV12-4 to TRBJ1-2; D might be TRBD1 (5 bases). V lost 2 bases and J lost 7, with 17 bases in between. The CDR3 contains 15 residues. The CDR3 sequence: CASSLNPSRAGGYTF. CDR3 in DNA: TGTGCCAGCAGTTTAAATCCCAGCAGGGCGGGTGGCTACACCTTC.

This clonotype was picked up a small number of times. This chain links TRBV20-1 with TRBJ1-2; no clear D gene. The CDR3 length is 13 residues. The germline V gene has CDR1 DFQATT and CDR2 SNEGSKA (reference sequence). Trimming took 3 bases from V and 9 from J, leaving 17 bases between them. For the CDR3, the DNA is TGCAGTGCTAGTGACGACTTCTTGGAGAGCTACACCTTC. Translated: CSASDDFLESYTF.

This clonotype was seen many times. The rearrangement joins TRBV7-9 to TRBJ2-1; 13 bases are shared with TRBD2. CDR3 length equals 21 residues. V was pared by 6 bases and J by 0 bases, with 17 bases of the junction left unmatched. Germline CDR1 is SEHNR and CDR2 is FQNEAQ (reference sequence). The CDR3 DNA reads TGTGCCAGCAGTAAAATACCGGGACTAGCGGGACCACGAAGCTCCTACAATGAGCAGTTCTTC. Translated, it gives CASSKIPGLAGPRSSYNEQFF.

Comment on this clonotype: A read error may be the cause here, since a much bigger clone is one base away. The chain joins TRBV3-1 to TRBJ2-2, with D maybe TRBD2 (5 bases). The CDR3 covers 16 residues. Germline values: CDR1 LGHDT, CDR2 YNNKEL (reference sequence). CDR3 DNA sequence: TGTGCCAGCAGCCAAGAGGGCGCACCGAACACCGGGGAGCTGTGTTTT. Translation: CASSQEGAPNTGELCF.

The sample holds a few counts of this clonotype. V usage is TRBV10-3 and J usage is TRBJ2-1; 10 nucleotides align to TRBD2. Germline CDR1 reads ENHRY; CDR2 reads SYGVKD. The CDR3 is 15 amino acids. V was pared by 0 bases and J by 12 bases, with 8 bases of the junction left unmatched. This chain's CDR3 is CAISESSLAGELQFF. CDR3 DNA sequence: TGTGCCATCAGTGAGTCGTCCCTAGCGGGAGAGTTGCAGTTCTTC.

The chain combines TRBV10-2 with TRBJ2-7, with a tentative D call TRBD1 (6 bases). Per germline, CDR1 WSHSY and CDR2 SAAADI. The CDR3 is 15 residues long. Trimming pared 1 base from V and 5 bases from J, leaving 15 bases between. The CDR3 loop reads CASSEWPGATDEQYF. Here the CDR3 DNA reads TGCGCCAGCAGTGAGTGGCCAGGGGCAACCGACGAGCAGTACTTC.

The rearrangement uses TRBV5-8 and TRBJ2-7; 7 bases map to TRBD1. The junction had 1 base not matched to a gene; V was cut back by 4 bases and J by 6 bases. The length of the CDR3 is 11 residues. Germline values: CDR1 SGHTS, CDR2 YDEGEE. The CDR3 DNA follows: TGTGCCAGCAGCCGACAGGGCGAGCAGTACTTC. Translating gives CASSRQGEQYF.

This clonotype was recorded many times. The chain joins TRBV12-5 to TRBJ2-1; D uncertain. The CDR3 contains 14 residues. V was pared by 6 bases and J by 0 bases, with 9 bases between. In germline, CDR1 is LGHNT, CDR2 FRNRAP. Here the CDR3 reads CASGPGSSYNEQFF. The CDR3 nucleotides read TGTGCTAGTGGCCCCGGAAGCTCCTACAATGAGCAGTTCTTC. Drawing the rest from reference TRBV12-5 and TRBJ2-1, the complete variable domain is DARVTQTPRHKVTEMGQEVTMRCQPILGHNTVFWYRQTMMQGLELLAYFRNRAPLDDSGMPKDRFSAEMPDATLATLKIQPSEPRDSAVYFCASGPGSSYNEQFFGPGTRLTVL.

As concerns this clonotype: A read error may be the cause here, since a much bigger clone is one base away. CDR3 protein: CTSSYEVEGYGYTF. The CDR3 DNA reads TGTACCAGCAGTTACGAAGTAGAAGGCTATGGCTACACCTTC. The V gene is TRBV6-2 or TRBV6-3, the J gene TRBJ1-2; D is unclear. This CDR3 has 14 residues. Germline CDR1 and CDR2: MNHEY and SVGEGT.

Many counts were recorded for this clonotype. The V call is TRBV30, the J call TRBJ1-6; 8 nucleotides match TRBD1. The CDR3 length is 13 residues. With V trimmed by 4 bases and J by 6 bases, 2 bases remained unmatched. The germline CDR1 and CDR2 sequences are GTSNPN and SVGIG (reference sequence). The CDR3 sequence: CAWIDRGNSPLHF. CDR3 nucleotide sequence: TGTGCCTGGATCGACAGGGGTAATTCACCCCTCCACTTT.

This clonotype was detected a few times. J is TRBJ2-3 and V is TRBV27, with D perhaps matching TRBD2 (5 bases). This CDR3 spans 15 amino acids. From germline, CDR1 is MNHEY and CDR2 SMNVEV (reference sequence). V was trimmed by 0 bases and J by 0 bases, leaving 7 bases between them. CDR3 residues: CASSLSRTSTDTQYF. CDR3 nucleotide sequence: TGTGCCAGCAGTTTATCACGGACTAGCACAGATACGCAGTATTTT.

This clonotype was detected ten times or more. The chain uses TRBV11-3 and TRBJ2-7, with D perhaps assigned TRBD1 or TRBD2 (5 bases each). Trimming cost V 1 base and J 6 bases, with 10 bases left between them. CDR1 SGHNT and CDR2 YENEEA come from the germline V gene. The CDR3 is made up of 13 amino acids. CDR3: CASSLAEGLEQYF. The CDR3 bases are TGTGCCAGCAGCTTAGCAGAGGGGCTCGAGCAGTACTTC.

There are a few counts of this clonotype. The CDR3 nucleotides are TGTGCCAGCAGTTATTCCTTGGGGCCCCAGCATTTT. It codes for CASSYSLGPQHF. The rearrangement links TRBV6-2 or TRBV6-3 to TRBJ1-5; the D is unclear. V was shortened by 3 bases and J by 9 bases, with 9 bases between the two germline ends. The CDR3 is made up of 12 amino acids. CDR1 is MNHEY, CDR2 SVGEGT, per germline.

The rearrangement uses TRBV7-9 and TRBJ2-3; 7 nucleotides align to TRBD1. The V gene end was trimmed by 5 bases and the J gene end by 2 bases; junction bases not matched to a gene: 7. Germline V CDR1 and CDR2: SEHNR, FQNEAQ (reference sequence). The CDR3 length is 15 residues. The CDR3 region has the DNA TGTGCCAGCAGCCCTTGGGACAGACTCACAGATACGCAGTATTTT. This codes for CASSPWDRLTDTQYF. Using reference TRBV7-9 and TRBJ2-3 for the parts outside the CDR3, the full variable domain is DTGVSQNPRHKITKRGQNVTFRCDPISEHNRLYWYRQTLGQGPEFLTYFQNEAQLEKSRLLSDRFSAERPKGSFSTLEIQRTEQGDSAMYLCASSPWDRLTDTQYFGPGTRLTVL.

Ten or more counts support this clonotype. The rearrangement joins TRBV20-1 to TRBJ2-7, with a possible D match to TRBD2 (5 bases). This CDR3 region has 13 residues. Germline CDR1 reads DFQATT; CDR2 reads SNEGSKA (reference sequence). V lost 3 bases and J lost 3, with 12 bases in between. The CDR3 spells CSASSPSHYEQYF. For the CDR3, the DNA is TGCAGTGCTAGTAGTCCTAGCCACTACGAGCAGTACTTC.

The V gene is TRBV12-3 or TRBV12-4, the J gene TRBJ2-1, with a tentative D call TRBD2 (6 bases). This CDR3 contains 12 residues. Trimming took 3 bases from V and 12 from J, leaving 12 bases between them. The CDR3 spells CASSFGGGRQFF. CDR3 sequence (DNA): TGTGCCAGCAGTTTTGGTGGGGGGAGGCAGTTCTTC.

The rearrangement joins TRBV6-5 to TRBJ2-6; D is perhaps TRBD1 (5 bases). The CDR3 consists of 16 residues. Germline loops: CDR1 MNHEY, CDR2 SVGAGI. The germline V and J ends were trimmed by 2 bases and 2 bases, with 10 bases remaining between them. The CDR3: CASSYPAGTGANVLTF. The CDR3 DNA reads TGTGCCAGCAGTTACCCGGCAGGGACTGGGGCCAACGTCCTGACTTTC.

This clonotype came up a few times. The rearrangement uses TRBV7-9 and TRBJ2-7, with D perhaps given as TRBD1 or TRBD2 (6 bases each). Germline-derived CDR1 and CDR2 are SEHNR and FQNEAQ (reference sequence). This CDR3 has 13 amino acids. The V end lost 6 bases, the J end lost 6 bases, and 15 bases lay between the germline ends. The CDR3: CASRPGEGGEQYF. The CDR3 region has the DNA TGTGCCAGCAGACCAGGCGAGGGGGGCGAGCAGTACTTC.

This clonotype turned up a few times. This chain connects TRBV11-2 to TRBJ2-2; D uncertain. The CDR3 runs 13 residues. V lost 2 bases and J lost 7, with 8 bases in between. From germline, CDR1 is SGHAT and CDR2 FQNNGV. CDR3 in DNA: TGTGCCAGCAGCTTATCGGTCGGCGGGGAGCTGTTTTTT. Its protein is CASSLSVGGELFF.

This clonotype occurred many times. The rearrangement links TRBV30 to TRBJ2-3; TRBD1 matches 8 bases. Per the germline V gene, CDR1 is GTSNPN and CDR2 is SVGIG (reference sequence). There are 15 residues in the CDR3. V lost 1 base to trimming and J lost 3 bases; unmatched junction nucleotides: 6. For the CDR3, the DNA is TGTGCCTGGAGTGCTCGGACAGGGCATACAGATACGCAGTATTTT. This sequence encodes CAWSARTGHTDTQYF.

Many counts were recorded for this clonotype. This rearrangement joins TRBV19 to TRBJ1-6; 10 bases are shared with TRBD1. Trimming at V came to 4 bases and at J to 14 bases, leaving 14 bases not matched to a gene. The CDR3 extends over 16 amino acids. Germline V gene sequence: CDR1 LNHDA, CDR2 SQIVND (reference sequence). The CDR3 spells CASSTPPRKDRGTLHF. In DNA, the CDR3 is TGTGCCAGTAGTACCCCTCCTCGTAAGGACAGGGGGACCCTCCACTTT.

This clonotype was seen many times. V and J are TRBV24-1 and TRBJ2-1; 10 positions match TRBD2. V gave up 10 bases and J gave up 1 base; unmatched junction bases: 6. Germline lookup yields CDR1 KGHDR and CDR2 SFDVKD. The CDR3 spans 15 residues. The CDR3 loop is CATGTSALSYNEQFF. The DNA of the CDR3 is TGTGCCACGGGGACTAGCGCTTTATCCTACAATGAGCAGTTCTTC.

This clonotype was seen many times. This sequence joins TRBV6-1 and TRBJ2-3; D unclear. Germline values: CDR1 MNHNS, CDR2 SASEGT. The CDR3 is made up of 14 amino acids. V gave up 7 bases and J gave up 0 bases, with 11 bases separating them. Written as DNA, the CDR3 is TGTGCCAGCATGCGCAGCGCTAGCACAGATACGCAGTATTTT. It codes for CASMRSASTDTQYF.

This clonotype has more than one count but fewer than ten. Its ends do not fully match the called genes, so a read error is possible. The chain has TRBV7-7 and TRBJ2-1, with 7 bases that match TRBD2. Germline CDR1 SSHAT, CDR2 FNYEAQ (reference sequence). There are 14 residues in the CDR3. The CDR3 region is CASSLRAGENEQFF. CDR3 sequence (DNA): TGTGCTAGCAGCTTACGGGCGGGAGAAAATGAGCAGTTCTTC.

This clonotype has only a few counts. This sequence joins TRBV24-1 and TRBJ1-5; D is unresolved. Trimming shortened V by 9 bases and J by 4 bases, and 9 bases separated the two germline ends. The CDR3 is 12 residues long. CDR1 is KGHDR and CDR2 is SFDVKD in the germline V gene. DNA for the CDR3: TGTGCCACCGAGGCAGAGAATCAGCCCCAGCATTTT. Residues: CATEAENQPQHF.

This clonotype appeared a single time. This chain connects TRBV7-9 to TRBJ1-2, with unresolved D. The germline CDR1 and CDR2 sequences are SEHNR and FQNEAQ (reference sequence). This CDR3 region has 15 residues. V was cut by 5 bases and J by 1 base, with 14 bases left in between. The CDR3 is CASSPSNLINYGYTF. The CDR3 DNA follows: TGTGCCAGCAGCCCCAGCAACCTAATTAACTATGGCTACACCTTC.